This T cell receptor beta chain comes out of a study of T cell repertoires in cytomegalovirus infection. About the study: Both recently identified HLA-C-restricted and well-studied HLA-B-restricted CMV epitopes were used in the study. Carrying CMV and the relevant HLA type showed in public TCR beta signatures.

TCRdb processed the reads anew with MiXCR; each CDR3 protein has one entry. The sample shows roughly 700,000 distinct CDR3 sequences, about 30% of them seen only once. For this clonotype: Its matching antigen is unknown.

The study, taken as a whole, reports: Identification of carriers of CMV plus the relevant HLA was performed using cumulative public TCR beta family frequency.

CDR3 size: 15 residues. CDR1 is MNHNS and CDR2 is SASEGT in the germline V gene. V was clipped by 2 bases and J by 0 bases, with 7 bases between them. The source material was cultured PBMCs, sampled from culture after CMV antigen stimulation. The clonotype was recovered from a human donor in good health (CMV status not recorded). Some clones in this sample may be carry-over from other donors' samples. The chain couples TRBV6-1 to TRBJ1-4; D unclear. Written as DNA, the CDR3 is TGTGCCAGCAGTGAACAGATTGCAACTAATGAAAAACTGTTTTTT. Translating gives CASSEQIATNEKLFF.